These 20 T cell receptor beta chains originate from one sample sequenced in a study of blood T cell repertoires in COVID-19. Here immunoSEQ multiplex PCR was the method, and the copy in TCRdb shows in-frame clones only, minus some. In the table there are around 240,000 clones, approximately 86% of which are singletons. Material: peripheral blood. These TCRs come from a woman aged 25-40 years who had recovered from COVID-19.

This clone was seen once. DNA for the CDR3: TGTGCCAGCAGCTTAGCCCAGGGACAGGAGCAGTTCTTC. The encoded protein is CASSLAQGQEQFF. The J gene is TRBJ2-1, the V gene TRBV7-6; 7 positions match TRBD1. CDR1 and CDR2 (germline): SGHVS, FNYEAQ. CDR3 length: 13 amino acids. The ends lost 0 bases at V and 10 bases at J; junction bases unmatched: 3.

This clone was seen only a few times. The sample carries other DNA sequences with the same CDR3. The V call is TRBV27, the J call TRBJ2-7, with 8 bases lining up with TRBD1. The junction had 2 bases not matched to a gene; V was cut back by 2 bases and J by 2 bases. The germline V gene has CDR1 MNHEY and CDR2 SMNVEV (reference sequence). CDR3 length equals 14 residues. Here the CDR3 reads CASSLGQGAYEQYF. For the CDR3, the DNA is TGTGCCAGCAGTTTAGGACAGGGCGCCTACGAGCAGTACTTC.

This chain uses TRBV30 with TRBJ2-7; TRBD1 is a possible D gene (6 bases). V lost 0 bases, J lost 5 bases, and 17 bases lay in between. Germline V lookup: CDR1 GTSNPN, CDR2 SVGIG (reference sequence). The CDR3 is 15 amino acids. CDR3 in DNA: TGTGCCTGGAGTGTACGGGGACAAGGGATCCACGAGCAGTACTTC. Protein sequence: CAWSVRGQGIHEQYF.

This clone was found once. The V call is TRBV3-1 (or the pseudogene TRBV3-2), the J call TRBJ2-1; TRBD2 matches at 12 bases. The germline V gene encodes CDR1 LGHDT and CDR2 YNNKEL (reference sequence). The V segment lost 1 base and the J segment 6 bases; nucleotides outside the gene matches: 4. This CDR3 contains 16 residues. In DNA, the CDR3 is TGTGCCAGCAGCCAAGGGTGGACTAGCGGGGCCAATGAGCAGTTCTTC. This gives the protein CASSQGWTSGANEQFF.

This chain links TRBV12-5 with TRBJ2-2; weak D call: TRBD1 (6 bases). Germline assignment: CDR1 LGHNT and CDR2 FRNRAP. The CDR3 covers 16 residues. V was shortened by 5 bases and J by 2 bases, with 15 bases between the two germline ends. The CDR3: CASGMIRGPNTGELFF. CDR3 coding DNA: TGTGCTAGTGGTATGATCAGGGGTCCCAACACCGGGGAGCTGTTTTTT.

This clone was detected only a few times. The chain carries TRBV30 and TRBJ2-3; D is unresolved. This CDR3 is 13 amino acids long. V lost 1 base to trimming and J lost 5 bases, with 10 bases between them. Looked up from germline, CDR1 is GTSNPN and CDR2 is SVGIG (reference sequence). The DNA of the CDR3 is TGTGCCTGGAGTGGATCAGGCCGAGATACGCAGTATTTT. Protein: CAWSGSGRDTQYF. Full variable domain (outside the CDR3, taken from reference TRBV30 and TRBJ2-3): SQTIHQWPATLVQPVGSPLSLECTVEGTSNPNLYWYRQAAGRGLQLLFYSVGIGQISSEVPQNLSASRPQDRQFILSSKKLLLSDSGFYLCAWSGSGRDTQYFGPGTRLTVL.

V is TRBV5-4 and J is TRBJ2-1, with a possible D match to TRBD2 (6 bases). The CDR3 totals 15 residues. CDR1 and CDR2 from the germline V gene are SGHNT and YYREEE (reference sequence). V was clipped by 4 bases and J by 6 bases, with 17 bases between them. In DNA, the CDR3 is TGTGCCAGCAGCCTAGACCTTCACGGGGGCAATGAGCAGTTCTTC. It specifies CASSLDLHGGNEQFF.

J is TRBJ1-5 and V is TRBV2; the D gene is possibly TRBD1 (6 bases). The V end was cut by 4 bases, the J end by 5 bases, with 15 bases between. Germline CDR1 and CDR2: SNHLY and FYNNEI. CDR3 length: 15 amino acids. The CDR3 DNA is TGTGCCAGCAGTGTTGGGGGCTCCCTTGATCAGCCCCAGCATTTT. Its translation is CASSVGGSLDQPQHF.

The rearrangement joins TRBV6-5 to TRBJ1-5; perhaps TRBD1 as D (5 bases). Deletions cut 2 bases from V and 4 bases from J, with 9 bases between. Per the germline V gene, CDR1 is MNHEY and CDR2 is SVGAGI. The CDR3 spans 14 residues. The chain's CDR3 is CASSYGGENQPQHF. The CDR3 DNA is TGTGCCAGCAGTTACGGAGGGGAGAATCAGCCCCAGCATTTT.

The genes are TRBV27 and TRBJ2-1; TRBD1 agrees at 7 bases. The germline V gene encodes CDR1 MNHEY and CDR2 SMNVEV (reference sequence). The CDR3 has 15 residues. After removal of 7 bases from V and 1 base from J, the junction contained 7 bases not matched to a gene. The DNA for the CDR3 is TGTGCCAGCACCTTACAGGGGCCATCCTACAATGAGCAGTTCTTC. Translated, it gives CASTLQGPSYNEQFF.

This chain uses TRBV5-1 with TRBJ2-1; 9 bases fit TRBD1. CDR1 SGHRS and CDR2 YFSETQ come from the germline V gene. With 2 bases clipped from V and 6 bases from J, the junction kept 6 bases outside the gene matches. The CDR3 spans 15 residues. The CDR3 spells CASSFRDRASNEQFF. The CDR3 bases are TGCGCCAGCAGCTTCCGGGACAGGGCGTCCAATGAGCAGTTCTTC.

The rearrangement uses TRBV7-9 and TRBJ1-3, with D possibly being TRBD1 (5 bases). V was pared by 0 bases and J by 2 bases, with 14 bases between. The CDR3 spans 17 residues. The germline V gene has CDR1 SEHNR and CDR2 FQNEAQ (reference sequence). In nucleotides, the CDR3 is TGTGCCAGCAGCTTAGCGGTGACAGAAGGTACTGGAAACACCATATATTTT. Its protein is CASSLAVTEGTGNTIYF.

V gene TRBV15 combines with J gene TRBJ1-1; no reliable D call. CDR3 size: 15 residues. The V gene's germline CDR1 is LNHNV and CDR2 YYDKDF (reference sequence). V dropped 1 base and J dropped 10 bases, with 19 bases sitting between them. The CDR3 spells CATSRARQAEGLAFF. The CDR3 nucleotides are TGTGCCACCAGCAGAGCTCGCCAGGCAGAGGGTTTAGCTTTCTTT.

V usage is TRBV19 and J usage is TRBJ2-7; 13 nucleotides match TRBD2. There are 15 residues in the CDR3. The germline V gene encodes CDR1 LNHDA and CDR2 SQIVND (reference sequence). V shed 4 bases, J shed 3 bases, and the junction held 3 bases outside the gene matches. CDR3 DNA: TGTGCCAGTAGTAAGGGGACTAGCGGGGTCTACGAGCAGTACTTC. The encoded protein is CASSKGTSGVYEQYF.

This chain links TRBV5-1 with TRBJ1-2; no clear D. The CDR3 spans 16 residues. Trimming cost V 2 bases and J 0 bases, with 14 bases left between them. Germline V gene lookup returns CDR1 SGHRS and CDR2 YFSETQ. In DNA form, the CDR3 reads TGCGCCAGCAGCTTTTTAGAGGCCAAAGCTAACTATGGCTACACCTTC. This encodes CASSFLEAKANYGYTF.

The chain is built from TRBV29-1 and TRBJ1-2; 8 bases map to TRBD1. Germline V gives CDR1 SQVTM, CDR2 ANQGSEA. J lost 2 bases, V lost 7 bases, and 12 bases had no gene match. CDR3 size: 15 residues. CDR3 region: CSARVTGGWNYGYTF. The CDR3 nucleotides are TGCAGCGCCCGAGTCACAGGGGGATGGAACTATGGCTACACCTTC.

The sample holds a few counts of this clone. CDR3 region: CASSHRISSGNTIYF. Written as DNA, the CDR3 is TGTGCCAGCAGTCACAGAATAAGCTCTGGAAACACCATATATTTT. V is TRBV3-1 (or the pseudogene TRBV3-2) and J is TRBJ1-3, with D unresolved. Trimming shortened V by 6 bases and J by 0 bases, and 12 bases separated the two germline ends. The CDR3 totals 15 residues. Germline values: CDR1 LGHDT, CDR2 YNNKEL (reference sequence).

The chain employs TRBV18 and TRBJ1-3; D is perhaps TRBD1 (5 bases). This CDR3 contains 16 residues. V lost 5 bases and J lost 5, with 19 bases in between. Germline CDR1 and CDR2: KGHSH and LQKENI. CDR3 loop: CASSELGQGTRNTIYF. CDR3 nucleotide sequence: TGTGCCAGCTCAGAGCTTGGGCAGGGAACGAGAAACACCATATATTTT.

This chain joins TRBV5-5 and TRBJ1-2; no clear D gene. There are 15 residues in the CDR3. The V gene lost 0 bases and the J gene lost 4 bases, with 13 bases spanning the gap. CDR1 SGHKS and CDR2 YYEKEE come from the germline V gene (reference sequence). CDR3 sequence (DNA): TGTGCCAGCAGCTTGGCCGGAATAGGGAGCTATGGCTACACCTTC. Translating it yields CASSLAGIGSYGYTF.

This chain connects TRBV19 to TRBJ2-3, with TRBD2 matching over 8 bases. V gave up 4 bases and J gave up 4 bases; unmatched junction bases: 7. Germline CDR1 and CDR2: LNHDA and SQIVND (reference sequence). The CDR3 is made up of 15 amino acids. CDR3 loop: CASSSSGVHSDTQYF. The CDR3 DNA is TGTGCCAGTAGTAGTAGCGGGGTTCATTCAGATACGCAGTATTTT.